These 2 T cell receptor beta chains were all obtained from the same sample, sequenced in a study of cytomegalovirus exposure and HLA in healthy donors. The primer mix had 60 Vbeta and 13 Jbeta primers. Assay used: immunoSEQ multiplex PCR; TCRdb lists only in-frame clones, some missing. The table records about 100,000 clones, more than 70% of them present only once. Sequenced material: PBMCs. The receptors stem from an older woman in good health and CMV-seropositive.

The chain recombines TRBV19 with TRBJ1-2; D not certain. This CDR3 region has 13 residues. Germline CDR1 is LNHDA and CDR2 is SQIVND (reference sequence). The V gene lost 4 bases and the J gene lost 4 bases, with 10 bases spanning the gap. CDR3 sequence reads: CASSTSGIYGYTF. The CDR3 nucleotides are TGTGCCAGTAGTACCTCGGGGATCTATGGCTACACCTTC.

This clone was observed a few times. The chain links TRBV4-2 to TRBJ2-2; 11 bases match TRBD2. V lost 4 bases and J lost 4; bases outside the gene matches: 5. CDR3 length: 16 amino acids. Germline-derived CDR1 and CDR2 are LGHNA and YNFKEQ. CDR3 coding DNA: TGTGCCAGCAGCCCCGGACTAGCGGGTATCACCGGGGAGCTGTTTTTT. Translation: CASSPGLAGITGELFF.